The 15 T cell receptor beta chains presented below share a single source sample, sequenced in a study of a mutant IDH1 vaccine in newly diagnosed glioma. The time point here: week 5, during vaccination. The content of each vaccine dose was 300 ug of mutant IDH1 20-mer peptide, and topical imiquimod accompanied it. TCRdb keeps only in-frame clones here, not all; method: immunoSEQ multiplex PCR. This table holds 75,000 to 80,000 clones, roughly 91% found once. Their target antigens are unknown. The sample in question was PBMCs, obtained from a glioma patient whose treatment included an IDH1 peptide vaccine. The receptors originated from a woman between 45 and 65 years old with glioma.

This chain connects TRBV5-1 to TRBJ2-2, with D unclear. V lost 3 bases and J 6 bases, leaving 9 bases between the germline ends. The CDR3 totals 13 residues. Germline V gives CDR1 SGHRS, CDR2 YFSETQ. CDR3 coding DNA: TGCGCCAGCAGCTCCGGGCCCTCCGGGGAGCTGTTTTTT. As protein: CASSSGPSGELFF.

The rearrangement uses TRBV7-2 and TRBJ2-7; D is perhaps TRBD1 (5 bases). Per the germline V gene, CDR1 is SGHTA and CDR2 is FQGNSA. V was cut by 5 bases and J by 3 bases, with 11 bases left in between. This CDR3 comprises 13 residues. The CDR3 DNA sequence: TGTGCCAGCAGCACCGGACACCTCTACGAGCAGTACTTC. It translates to CASSTGHLYEQYF.

The chain joins TRBV18 to TRBJ2-1, with 10 bases fitting TRBD2. The CDR3 spans 13 residues. Trimming at V came to 5 bases and at J to 6 bases, leaving 1 base not matched to a gene. Looked up from germline, CDR1 is KGHSH and CDR2 is LQKENI. The CDR3 sequence is CASSSGRGNEQFF. The CDR3 DNA reads as TGTGCCAGCTCAAGCGGGAGGGGCAATGAGCAGTTCTTC.

A single count supports this clone. The J gene is TRBJ2-5, the V gene TRBV6-5, with 10 nucleotides matching TRBD2. Germline loops: CDR1 MNHEY, CDR2 SVGAGI. V gave up 9 bases and J gave up 5 bases; unmatched junction bases: 6. The CDR3 length is 13 residues. The CDR3 DNA sequence: TGTGCCAGTTCTAGCGGGAGAGGGGAGACCCAGTACTTC. As protein: CASSSGRGETQYF.

J is TRBJ2-1 and V is TRBV7-9; 8 bases fit TRBD2. CDR1 and CDR2 (germline): SEHNR, FQNEAQ (reference sequence). V gave up 1 base and J gave up 9 bases; unmatched junction bases: 2. The CDR3 is 13 amino acids. The CDR3 protein is CASSLGLAGEQFF. CDR3 in DNA: TGTGCCAGCAGCTTAGGGCTAGCGGGTGAGCAGTTCTTC.

The gene calls are TRBV9 and TRBJ2-5; TRBD1 or TRBD2 may be the D gene (5 bases each). Near its end, the DNA agrees better with TRBJ2-7, so the J call may be wrong. The CDR3 loop spans 16 amino acids. Germline V CDR1 and CDR2: SGDLS, YYNGEE. DNA of the CDR3: TGTGCCAGCAGCGAGGGTTGGGGGACGGACCTCTACGAGCAGTACTTC. As protein: CASSEGWGTDLYEQYF.

The genes are TRBV5-6 and TRBJ1-4; D is unclear. Germline V gives CDR1 SGHDT, CDR2 YYEEEE. With 1 base removed from V and 4 bases from J, the gap between germline ends came to 8 bases. The CDR3 runs 14 residues. This CDR3 reads CASSLRIGNEKLFF. The CDR3 coding sequence is TGTGCCAGCAGCTTGCGCATAGGTAATGAAAAACTGTTTTTT.

The CDR3 nucleotides read TGTGCCAGCAGCGTAGGTAGGGGGCGAGGCGGGAGGGCGGATGAGCAGTTCTTC. This gives the protein CASSVGRGRGGRADEQFF. The chain couples TRBV9 to TRBJ2-1; the match to TRBD2 covers 9 bases. Trimming took 0 bases from V and 8 from J; bases not matched to a gene: 15. The V gene's germline CDR1 is SGDLS and CDR2 YYNGEE. The CDR3 spans 18 residues. The whole variable domain, remainder taken from reference TRBV9 and TRBJ2-1, is DSGVTQTPKHLITATGQRVTLRCSPRSGDLSVYWYQQSLDQGLQFLIQYYNGEERAKGNILERFSAQQFPDLHSELNLSSLELGDSALYFCASSVGRGRGGRADEQFFGPGTRLTVL.

The gene calls are TRBV29-1 and TRBJ2-1; D is ambiguous. V lost 2 bases and J 2 bases, leaving 13 bases between the germline ends. In germline, CDR1 is SQVTM, CDR2 ANQGSEA. The length of the CDR3 is 15 residues. CDR3 DNA: TGCAGCGTTGAACCCTACCAAGGCCCCTACAATGAGCAGTTCTTC. It codes for CSVEPYQGPYNEQFF.

The V and J genes are TRBV10-3 and TRBJ1-5, with 8 bases lining up with TRBD1. This CDR3 comprises 16 residues. Germline V gives CDR1 ENHRY, CDR2 SYGVKD. J gave up 7 bases and V 2 bases, and 10 bases lay outside the gene matches. CDR3 coding DNA: TGTGCCATCAGTGAGACGGCAGGGGGCGCGAGGCAGCCCCAGCATTTT. It yields the protein CAISETAGGARQPQHF.

This clone was seen a handful of times. The chain links TRBV2 to TRBJ1-1, with a possible D match to TRBD1 (5 bases). The CDR3 loop spans 13 amino acids. Germline V CDR1 and CDR2: SNHLY, FYNNEI. Trimming left V 4 bases short and J 2 bases short, with 8 bases between. The CDR3 nucleotides are TGTGCCAGCAGTGGACAGTTTAACACTGAAGCTTTCTTT. Protein: CASSGQFNTEAFF.

V and J are TRBV6-6 and TRBJ1-2; 7 nucleotides match TRBD1. This CDR3 is built from 15 residues. Germline lookup yields CDR1 MNHNY and CDR2 SVGAGI (reference sequence). V shed 4 bases, J shed 0 bases, and the junction held 5 bases outside the gene matches. In DNA form, the CDR3 reads TGTGCCAGCAGTTCCACAGGGACAGCTAACTATGGCTACACCTTC. Translated, it gives CASSSTGTANYGYTF.

V is TRBV19 and J is TRBJ1-1, with 7 bases matching TRBD1. The CDR3 spans 14 residues. The germline gives CDR1 LNHDA, CDR2 SQIVND (reference sequence). V shed 6 bases, J shed 5 bases, and the junction held 9 bases outside the gene matches. This CDR3 is CASSPDRAWTEAFF. The CDR3 DNA is TGTGCCAGTAGCCCAGACAGGGCCTGGACTGAAGCTTTCTTT.

The gene calls are TRBV14 and TRBJ2-1, with D perhaps assigned TRBD1 or TRBD2 (6 bases each). V was trimmed by 2 bases and J by 3 bases, leaving 14 bases between them. The CDR3 contains 16 residues. Germline CDR1 reads SGHDN; CDR2 reads FVKESK. Here the CDR3 reads CASSQKTGRHYNEQFF. The CDR3 bases are TGTGCCAGCAGCCAAAAAACAGGGAGGCACTACAATGAGCAGTTCTTC.

V gene TRBV6-5 combines with J gene TRBJ2-1; 9 nucleotides line up with TRBD2. This CDR3 spans 15 amino acids. Losses at the gene ends were 0 bases for V and 9 bases for J; bases not matched to a gene: 6. CDR1 MNHEY and CDR2 SVGAGI come from the germline V gene. The DNA for the CDR3 is TGTGCCAGCAGTTACTCCCCGGCGGGAGGGGGTGAGCAGTTCTTC. Its translation is CASSYSPAGGGEQFF.